This T cell receptor beta chain is from a study of blood T cell repertoires in COVID-19. Overall study: Sites in the United States, Italy and Spain provided acute and convalescent COVID-19 samples.

Original processing methods: Estimated nucleated cell counts came from reference gene primer amplification. Using immunoSEQ multiplex PCR, the repertoire was profiled, and TCRdb retains in-frame clones only, with some absent. V and J calls and clone size come straight from that table; D and trimming were deduced from the DNA. The sample has about 120,000 clones, about 83% seen once. Per germline, CDR1 SGHTS and CDR2 YDEGEE. The V and J ends lost 0 bases and 7 bases, in that order; junction bases with no gene match: 14. This CDR3 region has 18 residues. The gene calls are TRBV5-8 and TRBJ2-7, with 12 bases lining up with TRBD2. The TCR originated in a woman aged 45-65 years with acute or convalescent COVID-19. The source material was peripheral blood. CDR3 DNA sequence: TGTGCCAGCAGCTTGGAGTCTACAGGACTAGCGGGGATGGGGGAGCAGTACTTC. Encoded protein: CASSLESTGLAGMGEQYF.